This record concerns one T cell receptor (beta chain) sequence. Its antigen is still unknown. A second PCR, run for roughly 7 to 11 cycles, used a sample-barcoded 5' primer plus a J-beta primer mix. Researchers report that a template-switch adaptor with 12 random nucleotides tagged each cDNA molecule. TCRdb redid the calling of the 5' RACE reads with MiXCR, one entry per CDR3 protein. The sample holds about 800,000 distinct CDR3 sequences, roughly 25% seen once. This sample was included in a study of blood T cells in healthy people across ages. Whole-study results and caveats: Strong correlation linked observed beta diversity and percent naive T cells.

A further study also used this sample, focusing on T cells of mothers and their children. That work contributes: In unrelated and related pairs, TCR recombination output is shaped in a similar way by thymic selection.

This clonotype was sampled from a boy aged 10-17 years in good health. What was sequenced was blood.

The CDR3 loop is CASSSRAGVGANVLTF. The CDR3 bases are TGTGCCAGCAGCTCCAGAGCGGGAGTTGGGGCCAACGTCCTGACTTTC. The J gene is TRBJ2-6, the V gene TRBV7-2; 8 positions agree with TRBD2. CDR1 is SGHTA and CDR2 is FQGNSA in the germline V gene. The CDR3 length is 16 residues. The trim removed 4 bases at V and 3 bases at J, leaving 5 bases unmatched.